This T cell receptor (beta chain) was identified in a study of blood T cell repertoires in COVID-19. Produced via immunoSEQ multiplex PCR; TCRdb's table is partial and in-frame only. In the table there are 300,000 to 400,000 clones, around 91% of which are singletons. From germline, CDR1 is SGHTA and CDR2 FQGNSA. The CDR3 sequence is 15 residues long. Concerning this clone itself: One junction end disagrees with the germline gene, perhaps due to a read error.

The V and J genes are TRBV7-2 and TRBJ1-5; 8 positions match TRBD1. The receptor comes from a young woman who had recovered from COVID-19. The sequenced sample was peripheral blood. The CDR3: CASSLGQGWNQPQHF. In DNA, the CDR3 is TGTGCCAGCAGTTTAGGACAGGGATGGAATCAGCCCCAGCATTTT.